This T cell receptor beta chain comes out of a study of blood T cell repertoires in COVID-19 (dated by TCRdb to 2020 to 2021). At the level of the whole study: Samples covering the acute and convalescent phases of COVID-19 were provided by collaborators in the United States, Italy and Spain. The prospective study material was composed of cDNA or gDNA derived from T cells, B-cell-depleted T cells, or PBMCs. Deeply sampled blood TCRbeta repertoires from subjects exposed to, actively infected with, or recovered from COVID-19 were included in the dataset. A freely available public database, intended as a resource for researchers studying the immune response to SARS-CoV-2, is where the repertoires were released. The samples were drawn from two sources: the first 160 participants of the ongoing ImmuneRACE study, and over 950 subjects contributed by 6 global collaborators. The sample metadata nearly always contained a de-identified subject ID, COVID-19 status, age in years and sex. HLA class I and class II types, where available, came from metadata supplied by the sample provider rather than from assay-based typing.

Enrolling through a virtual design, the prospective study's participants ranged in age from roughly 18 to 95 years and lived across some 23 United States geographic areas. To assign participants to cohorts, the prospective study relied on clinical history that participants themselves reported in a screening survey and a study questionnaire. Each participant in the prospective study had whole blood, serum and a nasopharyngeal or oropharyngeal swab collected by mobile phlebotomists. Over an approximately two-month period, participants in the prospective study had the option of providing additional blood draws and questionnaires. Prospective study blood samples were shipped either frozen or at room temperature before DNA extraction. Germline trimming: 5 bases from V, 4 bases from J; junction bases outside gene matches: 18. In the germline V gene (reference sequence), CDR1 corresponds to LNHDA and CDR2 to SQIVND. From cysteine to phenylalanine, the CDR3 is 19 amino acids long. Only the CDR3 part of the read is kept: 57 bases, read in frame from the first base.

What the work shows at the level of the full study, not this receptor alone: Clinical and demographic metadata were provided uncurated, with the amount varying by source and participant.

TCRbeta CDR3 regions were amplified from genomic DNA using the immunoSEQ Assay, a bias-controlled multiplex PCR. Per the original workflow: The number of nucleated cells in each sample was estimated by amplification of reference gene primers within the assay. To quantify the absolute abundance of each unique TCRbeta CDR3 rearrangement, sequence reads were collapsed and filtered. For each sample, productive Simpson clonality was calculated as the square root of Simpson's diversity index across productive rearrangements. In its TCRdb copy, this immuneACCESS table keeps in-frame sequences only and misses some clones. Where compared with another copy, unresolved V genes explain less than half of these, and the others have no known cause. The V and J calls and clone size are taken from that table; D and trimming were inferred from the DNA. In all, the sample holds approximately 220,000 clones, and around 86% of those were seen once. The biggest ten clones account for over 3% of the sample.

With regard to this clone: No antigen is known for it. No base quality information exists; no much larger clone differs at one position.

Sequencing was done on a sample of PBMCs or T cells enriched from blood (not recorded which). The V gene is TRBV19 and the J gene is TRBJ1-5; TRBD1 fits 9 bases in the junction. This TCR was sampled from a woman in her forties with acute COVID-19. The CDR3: CASSSKGQGGISGNQPQHF. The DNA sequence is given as TGTGCCAGTAGTTCCAAGGGACAGGGCGGGATCAGCGGGAATCAGCCCCAGCATTTT.